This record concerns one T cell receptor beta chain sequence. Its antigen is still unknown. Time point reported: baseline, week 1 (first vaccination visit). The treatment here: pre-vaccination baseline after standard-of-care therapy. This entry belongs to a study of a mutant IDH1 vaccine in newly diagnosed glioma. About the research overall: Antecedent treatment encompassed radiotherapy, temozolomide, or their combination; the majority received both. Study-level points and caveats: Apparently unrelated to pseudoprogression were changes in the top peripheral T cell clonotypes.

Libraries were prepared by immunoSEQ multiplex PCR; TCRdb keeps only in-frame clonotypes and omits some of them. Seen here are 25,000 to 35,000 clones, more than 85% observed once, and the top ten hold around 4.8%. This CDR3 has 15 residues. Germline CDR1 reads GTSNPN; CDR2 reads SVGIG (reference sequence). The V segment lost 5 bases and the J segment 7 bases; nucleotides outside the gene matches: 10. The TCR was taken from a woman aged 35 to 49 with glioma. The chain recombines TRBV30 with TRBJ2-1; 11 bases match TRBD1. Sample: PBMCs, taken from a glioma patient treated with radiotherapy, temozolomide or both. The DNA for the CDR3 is TGTGCCTGGGGACCCCTGGGACAGGGGGGGAATGAGCAGTTCTTC. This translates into CAWGPLGQGGNEQFF.